This T cell receptor beta chain stems from a study of neurological immune-mediated disorders. Background on the study: Within the group of 34 multiple sclerosis patients, about 30 were relapsing-remitting, while 3 were secondary progressive. Study conclusions and caveats: Falling below healthy controls, multiple sclerosis showed the least TCR clonal expansion, while HTLV-1-associated myelopathy showed the most. Clinical and MRI features did not associate with the cluster found in multiple sclerosis patients.

The starting material, 2 million PBMCs stored at -80 C, gave rise to the unsorted libraries. This clonotype was counted ten times or more. Its target is unknown. The germline V gene has CDR1 KGHDR and CDR2 SFDVKD. The CDR3 is made up of 16 amino acids. V gave up 9 bases and J gave up 8 bases; unmatched junction bases: 15. In TCRdb, the 5' RACE reads were re-called with MiXCR into one record per CDR3 protein. This sample has about 82,000 distinct CDR3 sequences, with roughly 2.6% found just once. Specimen: PBMCs. The sequence derives from a woman aged 30 to 39 with multiple sclerosis. The chain carries TRBV24-1 and TRBJ1-5, with 10 bases lining up with TRBD1. CDR3 DNA sequence: TGTGCCACCGGTTCCCAAGACAGGGGGCCGGATGAGCCCCAGCATTTT. This gives the protein CATGSQDRGPDEPQHF.